Below are 6 T cell receptor beta chains sequenced from a single sample in a study of cytomegalovirus exposure and HLA in healthy donors. Primers included in the PCR were 60 Vbeta and 13 Jbeta primers. Sequencing was performed with immunoSEQ multiplex PCR; in TCRdb, only in-frame clones are kept and a portion is missing. The sample shows tens of thousands of clones, 75% of them seen only once. Sequencing was performed on PBMCs. All receptors derive from a man aged 65 to 79 in good health and CMV-seronegative.

V gene TRBV28 combines with J gene TRBJ2-3; 15 nucleotides agree with TRBD2. J was trimmed by 1 base and V by 5 bases; bases with no gene match: 7. Germline V CDR1 and CDR2: MDHEN, SYDVKM. CDR3 length equals 18 residues. The CDR3 region has the DNA TGTGCCAGCAGTCAGGGACTAGCGGGGGGCGGGGGCACAGATACGCAGTATTTT. It yields the protein CASSQGLAGGGGTDTQYF.

The sample holds a few counts of this clone. The chain joins TRBV10-3 to TRBJ1-5; D remains ambiguous. There are 13 residues in the CDR3. Germline V lookup: CDR1 ENHRY, CDR2 SYGVKD. V gave up 3 bases and J gave up 4 bases, with 7 bases separating them. Here the CDR3 reads CAISEGGNQPQHF. The CDR3 DNA follows: TGTGCCATCAGTGAAGGAGGGAATCAGCCCCAGCATTTT.

The chain combines TRBV7-9 with TRBJ2-1, with TRBD1 matching 7 bases. The CDR3 contains 12 residues. Per the germline V gene, CDR1 is SEHNR and CDR2 is FQNEAQ (reference sequence). Germline trimming cut 4 bases from V and 7 bases from J; bases unmatched to any gene: 1. CDR3 DNA sequence: TGTGCCAGCAGCTCACAGGGGAATGAGCAGTTCTTC. Protein: CASSSQGNEQFF.

The chain employs TRBV5-1 and TRBJ2-3; unclear D gene. Germline V gene lookup returns CDR1 SGHRS and CDR2 YFSETQ. Trimming shortened V by 4 bases and J by 5 bases, and 11 bases separated the two germline ends. The CDR3 sequence is 13 residues long. As DNA, the CDR3 is TGCGCCAGCAGCGAGCCTCAAAAAGATACGCAGTATTTT. It codes for CASSEPQKDTQYF.

V is TRBV11-2 and J is TRBJ1-1; 10 bases are a match to TRBD1. CDR1 and CDR2 (germline): SGHAT, FQNNGV. The CDR3 length is 13 residues. Germline trimming cut 5 bases from V and 7 bases from J; bases unmatched to any gene: 4. CDR3 DNA: TGTGCCAGCAGCCACAGGACAGGGGGTGAAGCTTTCTTT. Its translation: CASSHRTGGEAFF.

This clone was seen once. The chain recombines TRBV7-2 with TRBJ1-1; 12 nucleotides line up with TRBD1. The V gene end was trimmed by 5 bases and the J gene end by 7 bases; junction bases not matched to a gene: 8. CDR3 length equals 15 residues. Germline assignment: CDR1 SGHTA and CDR2 FQGNSA. The CDR3 region has the DNA TGTGCCAGCAGCCGCCGGGACAGGGGGCTGTATGAAGCTTTCTTT. It yields the protein CASSRRDRGLYEAFF.